This T cell receptor beta chain was profiled in a study of blood T cell repertoires in COVID-19. For the study at large: Collection of acute and convalescent COVID-19 samples took place in the United States, Italy and Spain.

CDR1 is LNHDA and CDR2 is SQIVND in the germline V gene (reference sequence). V was cut by 5 bases and J by 3 bases, with 22 bases left in between. This CDR3 spans 17 amino acids. In Seattle, patients joined the study during active infection and were tracked longitudinally. Generated by immunoSEQ multiplex PCR, the TCRdb table keeps only in-frame clones and is missing some. Of 210,000 or so clones in the sample, 83% were seen once. Sequencing used peripheral blood. This TCR came from a woman aged 25-40 years with COVID-19, enrolled during active disease. The chain couples TRBV19 to TRBJ1-2, with a possible D match to TRBD1 (6 bases). CDR3 residues: CASSRTPDRLLDYGYTF. The CDR3 coding sequence is TGTGCCAGTAGTCGCACCCCCGACAGGCTCCTTGACTATGGCTACACCTTC.